A selection of T cell receptor beta chains follows, all from one sample in a study of blood T cell repertoires in COVID-19. Assay used: immunoSEQ multiplex PCR; TCRdb lists only in-frame clones, some missing. The table has about 140,000 clones, about 88% seen once. The sequenced material came from peripheral blood. These receptors were collected from a human donor with COVID-19, enrolled during active disease. The donor label of this sample is uncertain. CDR3s include the opening cysteine and the closing phenylalanine or tryptophan. A D gene is named only where the DNA matches it firmly. Clone size appears in some rows only: once, few, many, or a class for an expanded clone.

CDR3 DNA	CDR3 protein	D gene	clone size	V gene	J gene
TGTGCCAGCAGCCCTCAGTGGGAGGGCACTGAAGCTTTCTTT	CASSPQWEGTEAFF	.	.	TRBV11-2	TRBJ1-1
TGCAGCGCCGGGACTAACTATGGCTACACCTTC	CSAGTNYGYTF	.	.	TRBV29-1	TRBJ1-2
TGTGCCAGCAGCCGGGGGGGCCCGAATGAGCAGTTCTTC	CASSRGGPNEQFF	TRBD2	.	TRBV12-3/TRBV12-4	TRBJ2-1
TGTGCCAGCAGCTTCGGCAGGGACAGACGAGGAGAGACCCAGTACTTC	CASSFGRDRRGETQYF	TRBD1	.	TRBV7-9	TRBJ2-5
TGTGCCATCAGTGAGGGGACTAGCGGGAGTAACGATGAGCAGTTCTTC	CAISEGTSGSNDEQFF	TRBD2	.	TRBV10-3	TRBJ2-1
TGTGCCAGCTCACCTAAAGTCCTCGACAGGGGTGGTACTGAAGCTTTCTTT	CASSPKVLDRGGTEAFF	TRBD1	.	TRBV18	TRBJ1-1
TGTGCCAGCAGCCCGAGGAACACTGAAGCTTTCTTT	CASSPRNTEAFF	.	.	TRBV11-1	TRBJ1-1
TGTGCCAGCTCACCAGCAGGGGCTGGCGAGCAGTACTTC	CASSPAGAGEQYF	.	.	TRBV18	TRBJ2-7
TGTGCCAGCTTAGTGGGGGGAGATAACACTGAAGCTTTCTTT	CASLVGGDNTEAFF	.	.	TRBV18	TRBJ1-1
TGTGCCAGTACCCGGGGGGGGGACAATGAGCAGTTCTTC	CASTRGGDNEQFF	TRBD2	few	TRBV19	TRBJ2-1
TGTGCCAGTAGACGTTGGGGGGGCGGTGAGCAGTTCTTC	CASRRWGGGEQFF	.	.	TRBV19	TRBJ2-1
TGCAGCGTCCACCAGCGGGAGAACGAGCAGTACTTC	CSVHQRENEQYF	TRBD2	.	TRBV29-1	TRBJ2-7
TGTGCCAGCTCCTCATTCCCCCAGCGGGGAGGGCGGGTCACAGATACGCAGTATTTT	CASSSFPQRGGRVTDTQYF	TRBD2	.	TRBV2	TRBJ2-3
TGTGCCAGTAGTATGGGGACAGGGGACCTTCAGCCCCAGCATTTT	CASSMGTGDLQPQHF	TRBD1	many	TRBV19	TRBJ1-5
TGTGCCAGCTCACCCAGGACAGGGACCTCTGGAAACACCATATATTTT	CASSPRTGTSGNTIYF	TRBD1	.	TRBV18	TRBJ1-3
TGTGCCAGCAGTGAAGCCACAGGCGGGACTGGAAACACCATATATTTT	CASSEATGGTGNTIYF	.	.	TRBV6-1	TRBJ1-3
TGTGCCAGCAGCCTTGCAGCGGGGACTGAAGAGACCCAGTACTTC	CASSLAAGTEETQYF	TRBD2	.	TRBV4-2	TRBJ2-5
TGTGCCAGCTCACCAGCGGGTGGAGAAAATTCACCCCTCCACTTT	CASSPAGGENSPLHF	.	.	TRBV18	TRBJ1-6
TGTGCCAGCAGCTTAGTAGAGGGCGCGCCTAGCGGATTTAACACCGGGGAGCTGTTTTTT	CASSLVEGAPSGFNTGELFF	TRBD2	.	TRBV7-6	TRBJ2-2
TGTGCCACCGGACAGGATTTGAACACTGAAGCTTTCTTT	CATGQDLNTEAFF	TRBD1	few	TRBV15	TRBJ1-1
TGTGCCAGCAGTGGTCGGGGTAAATTCACCGGGGAGCTGTTTTTT	CASSGRGKFTGELFF	.	.	TRBV6-2/TRBV6-3	TRBJ2-2
TGTGCCAGTAGCGGGGACAGCCAAGAGACCCAGTACTTC	CASSGDSQETQYF	TRBD1	.	TRBV19	TRBJ2-5